The clone carrying this T cell receptor beta chain was observed a few times. No antigen is known for it. This entry belongs to a study of T cells in Graves' hyperthyroidism and ophthalmopathy. Study findings and constraints: Among thyroid clonotypes expanded above 0.001, most also appeared in blood.

RNA transcripts provided the source from which TCR beta CDR3 regions were amplified. The primer set for the first-round RT-PCR of the TCR CDR3 was HTBI. TCRdb independently ran MiXCR on the multiplex PCR reads; one entry per CDR3 protein. The sample consists of roughly 740,000 distinct CDR3 sequences, about 17% of them appearing once. Hyperthyroidism had been newly diagnosed in patients aged 18 to 65, and its duration was under 2 months. Sequenced material: blood. This receptor was obtained from a young man with Graves' hyperthyroidism.

The DNA for the CDR3 is TGTGCCAGCAGCGTAAGGCGGGAAGCGGGAGAGACCCAGTACTTC. Protein sequence: CASSVRREAGETQYF. The chain recombines TRBV9 with TRBJ2-5, with D maybe TRBD2 (6 bases). The germline gives CDR1 SGDLS, CDR2 YYNGEE. The CDR3 spans 15 residues. V gave up 1 base and J gave up 4 bases, with 14 bases separating them.